This TCR beta chain was obtained from a study of brain metastases from non-small cell lung cancer. A note on this clone: Its antigen is unidentified.

The study's findings and limits: Paired brain metastases and primary tumors largely shared TCR repertoires.

Generated by immunoSEQ multiplex PCR, the TCRdb table keeps only in-frame clones and is missing some. The table has approximately 1,000 clones, roughly 89% seen once; the top ten hold over 5%. Sequenced material: primary lung tumor tissue. The clonotype was recovered from a donor over 35 with non-small cell lung cancer.

The CDR3: CASSARLGQETQYF. The CDR3 region has the DNA TGTGCCAGCAGCGCAAGACTGGGTCAAGAGACCCAGTACTTC. The chain employs TRBV9 and TRBJ2-5; D ambiguous. Germline V gives CDR1 SGDLS, CDR2 YYNGEE. The CDR3 has 14 amino acids. Between the trimmed V and J ends, which lost 3 bases and 2 bases, there was a span of 11 bases.